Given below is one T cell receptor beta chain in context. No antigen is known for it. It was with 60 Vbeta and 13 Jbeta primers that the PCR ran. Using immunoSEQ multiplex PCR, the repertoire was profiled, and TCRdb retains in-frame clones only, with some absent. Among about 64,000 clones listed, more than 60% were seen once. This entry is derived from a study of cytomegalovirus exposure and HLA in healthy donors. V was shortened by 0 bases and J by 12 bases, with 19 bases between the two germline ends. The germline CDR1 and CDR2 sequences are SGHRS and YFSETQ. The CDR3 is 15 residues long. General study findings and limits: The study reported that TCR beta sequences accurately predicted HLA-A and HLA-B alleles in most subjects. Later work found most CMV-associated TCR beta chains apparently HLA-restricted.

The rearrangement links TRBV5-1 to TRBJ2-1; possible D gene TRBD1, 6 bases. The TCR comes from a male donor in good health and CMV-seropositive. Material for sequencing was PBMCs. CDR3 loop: CASSLDGQSQRGQFF. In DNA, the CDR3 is TGCGCCAGCAGCTTGGACGGACAGTCTCAACGGGGGCAGTTCTTC.